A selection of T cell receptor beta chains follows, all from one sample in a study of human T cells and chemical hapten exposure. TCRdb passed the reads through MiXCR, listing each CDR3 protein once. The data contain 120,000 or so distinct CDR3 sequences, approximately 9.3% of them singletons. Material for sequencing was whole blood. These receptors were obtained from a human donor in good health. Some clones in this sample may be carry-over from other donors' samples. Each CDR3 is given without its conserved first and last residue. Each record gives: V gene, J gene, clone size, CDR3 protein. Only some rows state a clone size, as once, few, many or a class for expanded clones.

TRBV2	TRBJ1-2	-	ASRQGGSGYT
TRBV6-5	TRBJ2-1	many	ASSGTGPGNEQF
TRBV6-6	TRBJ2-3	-	ASRPRGFTDTQY
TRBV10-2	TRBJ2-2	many	ATQHIFQTSGRMVGELF
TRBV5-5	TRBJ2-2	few	ASWGFRGIGGELF
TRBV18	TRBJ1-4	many	ASSPRRQGGEKLF
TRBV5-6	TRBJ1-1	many	ASRKDREAF
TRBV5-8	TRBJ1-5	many	ASTFRGGSNQPQH
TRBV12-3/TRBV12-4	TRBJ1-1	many	ASSSTGSIEAF
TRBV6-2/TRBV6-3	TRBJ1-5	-	ASTTDSNQPQH
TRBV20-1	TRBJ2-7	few	SVLTSGSYEQY
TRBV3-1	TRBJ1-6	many	ASSQLRRGHSPLH
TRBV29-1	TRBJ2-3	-	SVRDPDRGSDTQY
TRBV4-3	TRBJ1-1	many	ASSQDSRSGGTEAF
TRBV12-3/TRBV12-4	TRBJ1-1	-	ASRQGWNTKAF
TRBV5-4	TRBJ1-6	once	ASGLGGNNSPLH
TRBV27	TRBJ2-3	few	ASSPRTGTHTDTQY
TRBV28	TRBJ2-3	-	ASRNRGTTDTQY
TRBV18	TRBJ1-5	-	ASSPTGARQPQH
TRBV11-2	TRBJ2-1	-	ASSRGGTSGKNEQF
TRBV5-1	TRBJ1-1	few	ASSFSVNTEAF
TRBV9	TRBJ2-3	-	ASSTGQGSDTQY
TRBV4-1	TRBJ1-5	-	ASSQEAARANQPQH
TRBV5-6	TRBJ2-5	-	ASSLGPTRETQY
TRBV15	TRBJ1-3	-	ATSRDPRRSMGSSGPSPGNTIY
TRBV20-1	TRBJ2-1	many	SATPMDGGLYNEQF
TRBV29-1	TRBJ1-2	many	SVGGGQGAFGYT
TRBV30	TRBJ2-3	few	AWSLFTGGLTDTQY
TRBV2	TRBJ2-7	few	ASDGPGEAYEQY
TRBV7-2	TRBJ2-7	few	ASSLGDRDSYEQY
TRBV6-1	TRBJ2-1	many	ASSDQGRGKDEQF
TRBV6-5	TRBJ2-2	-	ASSPRTGTKTGELF
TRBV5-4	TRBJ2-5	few	ASSPRLAGEGRETQY
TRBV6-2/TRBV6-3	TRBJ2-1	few	ASSYRTGLSKEQF
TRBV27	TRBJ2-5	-	ASSSLFLQETQY
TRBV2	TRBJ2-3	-	ASKRSESTDTQY
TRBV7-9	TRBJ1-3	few	ASSGRGWEVSGNTIY
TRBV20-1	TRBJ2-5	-	SARDGAGQETQY
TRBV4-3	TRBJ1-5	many	ASSQVVDRSYQPQH
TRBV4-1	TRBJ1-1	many	ASSQRGLNTEAF
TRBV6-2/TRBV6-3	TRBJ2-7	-	ASIFRPQAHEQY
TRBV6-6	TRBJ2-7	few	ASSYSRTILGEQY
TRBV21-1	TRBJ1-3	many	ASSNESACSGNTIY
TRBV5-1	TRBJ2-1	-	ASSPRDLGGNEQF
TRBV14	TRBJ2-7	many	ASSPRDSYYEQY
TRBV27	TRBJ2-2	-	ASSLSRGPHGELF
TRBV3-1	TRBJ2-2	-	ASSQEGAGGTGELF
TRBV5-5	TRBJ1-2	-	ASSSDYYGYT
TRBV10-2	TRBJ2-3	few	ASSESGTGWSTDTQY
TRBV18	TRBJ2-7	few	ASSSGQSYEQY
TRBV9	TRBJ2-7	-	ASSVAPGGEQY
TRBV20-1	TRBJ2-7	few	SARVRDFSYEQY
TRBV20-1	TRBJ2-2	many	SADTGLAGVRGTGELF